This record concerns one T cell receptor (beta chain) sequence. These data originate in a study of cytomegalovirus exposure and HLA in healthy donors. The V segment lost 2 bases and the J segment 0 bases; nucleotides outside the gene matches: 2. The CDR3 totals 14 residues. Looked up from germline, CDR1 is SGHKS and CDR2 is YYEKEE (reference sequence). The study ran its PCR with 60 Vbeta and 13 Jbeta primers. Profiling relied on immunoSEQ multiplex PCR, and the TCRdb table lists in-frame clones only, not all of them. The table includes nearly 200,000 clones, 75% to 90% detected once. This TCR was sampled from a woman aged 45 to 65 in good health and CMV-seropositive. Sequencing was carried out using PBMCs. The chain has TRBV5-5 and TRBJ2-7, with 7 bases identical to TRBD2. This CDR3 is CASSLAGSSYEQYF. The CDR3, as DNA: TGTGCCAGCAGCTTAGCGGGAAGCTCCTACGAGCAGTACTTC.